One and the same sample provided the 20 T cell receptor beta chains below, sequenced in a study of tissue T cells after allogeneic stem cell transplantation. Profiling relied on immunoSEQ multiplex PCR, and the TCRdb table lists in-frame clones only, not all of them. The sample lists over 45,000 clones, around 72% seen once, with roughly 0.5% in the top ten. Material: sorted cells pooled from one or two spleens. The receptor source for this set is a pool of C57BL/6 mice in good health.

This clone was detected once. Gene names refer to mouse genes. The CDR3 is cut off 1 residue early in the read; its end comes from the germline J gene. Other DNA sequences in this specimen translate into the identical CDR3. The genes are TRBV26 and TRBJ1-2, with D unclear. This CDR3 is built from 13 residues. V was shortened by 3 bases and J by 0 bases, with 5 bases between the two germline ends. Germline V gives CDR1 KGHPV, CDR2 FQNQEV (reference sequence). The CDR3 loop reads CASSLTANSDYTF. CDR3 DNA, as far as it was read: TGTGCCAGCAGTCTAACAGCAAACTCCGACTACACC. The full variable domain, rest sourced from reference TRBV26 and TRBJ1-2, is NSKVIQTPRYLVKGQGQKAKMRCIPEKGHPVVFWYQQNKNNEFKFLINFQNQEVLQQIDMTEKRFSAECPSNSPCSLEIQSSEAGDSALYLCASSLTANSDYTFGSGTRLLVI.

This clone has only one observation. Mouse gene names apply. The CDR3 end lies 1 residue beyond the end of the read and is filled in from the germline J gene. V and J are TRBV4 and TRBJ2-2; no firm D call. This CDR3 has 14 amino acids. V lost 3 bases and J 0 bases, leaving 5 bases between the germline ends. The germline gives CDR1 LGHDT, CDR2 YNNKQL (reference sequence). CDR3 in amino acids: CASSYTTNTGQLYF. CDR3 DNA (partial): TGTGCCAGCAGCTACACAACAAACACCGGGCAGCTCTAC. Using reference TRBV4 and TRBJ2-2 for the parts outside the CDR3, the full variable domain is ETAVFQTPNYHVTQVGNEVSFNCKQTLGHDTMYWYKQDSKKLLKIMFSYNNKQLIVNETVPRRFSPQSSDKAHLNLRIKSVEPEDSAVYLCASSYTTNTGQLYFGEGSKLTVL.

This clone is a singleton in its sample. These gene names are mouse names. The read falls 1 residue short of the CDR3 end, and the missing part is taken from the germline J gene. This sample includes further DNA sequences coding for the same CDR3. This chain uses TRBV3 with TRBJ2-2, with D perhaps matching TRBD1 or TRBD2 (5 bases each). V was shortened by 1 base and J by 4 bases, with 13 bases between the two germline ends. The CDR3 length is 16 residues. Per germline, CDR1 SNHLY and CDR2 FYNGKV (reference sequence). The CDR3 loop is CASSLDGARGTGQLYF. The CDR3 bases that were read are TGTGCCAGCAGCTTAGATGGGGCGCGGGGCACCGGGCAGCTCTAC. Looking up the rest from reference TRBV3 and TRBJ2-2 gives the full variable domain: GPKVLQIPSHQIIDMGQMVTLNCDPVSNHLYFYWYKQILGQQMEFLVNFYNGKVMEKSKLFKDQFSVERPDGSYFTLKIQPTALEDSAVYFCASSLDGARGTGQLYFGEGSKLTVL.

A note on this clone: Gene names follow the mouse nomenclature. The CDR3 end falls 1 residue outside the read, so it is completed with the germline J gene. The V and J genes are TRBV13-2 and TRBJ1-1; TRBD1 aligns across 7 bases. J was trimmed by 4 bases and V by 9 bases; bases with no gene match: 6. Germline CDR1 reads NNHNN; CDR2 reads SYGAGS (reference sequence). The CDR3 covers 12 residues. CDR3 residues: CANRGGGTEVFF. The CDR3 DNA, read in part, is TGTGCCAACAGGGGAGGGGGCACAGAAGTCTTC.

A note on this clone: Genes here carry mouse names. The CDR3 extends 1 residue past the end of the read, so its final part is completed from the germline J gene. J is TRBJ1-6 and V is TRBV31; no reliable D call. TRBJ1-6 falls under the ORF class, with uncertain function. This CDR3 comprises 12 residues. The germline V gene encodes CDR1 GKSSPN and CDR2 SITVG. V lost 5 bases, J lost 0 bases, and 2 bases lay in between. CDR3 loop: CAWDSYNSPLYF. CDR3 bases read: TGTGCCTGGGATTCCTATAATTCGCCCCTCTAC.

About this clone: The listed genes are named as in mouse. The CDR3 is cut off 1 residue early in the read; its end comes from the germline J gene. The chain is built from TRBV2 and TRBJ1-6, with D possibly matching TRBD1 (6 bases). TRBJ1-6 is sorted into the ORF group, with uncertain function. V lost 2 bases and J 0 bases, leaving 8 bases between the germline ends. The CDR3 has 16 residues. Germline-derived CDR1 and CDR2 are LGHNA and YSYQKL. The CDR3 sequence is CASSQLQGSYNSPLYF. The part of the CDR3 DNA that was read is TGTGCCAGCAGCCAACTACAGGGTTCCTATAATTCGCCCCTCTAC.

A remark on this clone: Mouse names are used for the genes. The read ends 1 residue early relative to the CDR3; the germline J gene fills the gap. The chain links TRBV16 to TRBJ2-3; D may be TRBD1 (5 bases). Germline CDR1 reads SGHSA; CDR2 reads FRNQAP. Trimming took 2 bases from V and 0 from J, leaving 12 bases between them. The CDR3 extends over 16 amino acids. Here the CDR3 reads CASSLKRGSSAETLYF. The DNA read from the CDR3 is TGTGCAAGCAGCTTAAAAAGGGGTTCTAGTGCAGAAACGCTGTAT.

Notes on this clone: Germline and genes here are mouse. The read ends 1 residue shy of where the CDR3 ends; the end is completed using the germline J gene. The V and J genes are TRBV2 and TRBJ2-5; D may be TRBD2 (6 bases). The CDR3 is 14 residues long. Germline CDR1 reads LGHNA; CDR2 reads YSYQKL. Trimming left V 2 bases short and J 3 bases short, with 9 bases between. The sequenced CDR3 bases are TGTGCCAGCAGCCAACTGGGGAATCAAGACACCCAGTAC. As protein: CASSQLGNQDTQY. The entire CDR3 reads CASSQLGNQDTQYF.

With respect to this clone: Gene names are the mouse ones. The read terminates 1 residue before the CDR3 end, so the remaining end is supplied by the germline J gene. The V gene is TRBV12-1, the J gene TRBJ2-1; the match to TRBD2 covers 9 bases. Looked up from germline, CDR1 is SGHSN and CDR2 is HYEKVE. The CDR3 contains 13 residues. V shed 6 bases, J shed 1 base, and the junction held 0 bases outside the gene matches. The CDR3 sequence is CASLGGNYAEQFF. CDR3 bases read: TGTGCCAGCCTGGGGGGGAACTATGCTGAGCAGTTC.

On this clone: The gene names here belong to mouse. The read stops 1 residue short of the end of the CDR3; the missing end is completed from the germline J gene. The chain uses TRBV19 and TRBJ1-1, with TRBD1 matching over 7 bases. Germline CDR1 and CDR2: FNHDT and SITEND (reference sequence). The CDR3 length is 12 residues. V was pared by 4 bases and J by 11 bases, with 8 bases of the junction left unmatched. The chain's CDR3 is CASSRTGRPVFF. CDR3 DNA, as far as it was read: TGTGCCAGCAGTCGGACAGGCCGTCCCGTCTTC.

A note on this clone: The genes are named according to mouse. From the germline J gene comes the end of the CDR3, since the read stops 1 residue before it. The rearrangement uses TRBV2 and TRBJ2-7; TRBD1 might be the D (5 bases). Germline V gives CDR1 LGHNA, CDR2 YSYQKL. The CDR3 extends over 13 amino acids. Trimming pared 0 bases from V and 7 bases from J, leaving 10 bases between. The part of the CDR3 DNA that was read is TGTGCCAGCAGCCAAGATACGGCAGGGGAACAGTAC. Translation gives CASSQDTAGEQY. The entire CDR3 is CASSQDTAGEQYF.

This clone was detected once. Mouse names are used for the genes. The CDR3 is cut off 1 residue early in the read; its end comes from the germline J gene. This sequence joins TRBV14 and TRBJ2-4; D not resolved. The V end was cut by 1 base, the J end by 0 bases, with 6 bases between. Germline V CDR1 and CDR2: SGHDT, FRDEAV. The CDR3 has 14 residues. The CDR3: CASSFLASQNTLYF. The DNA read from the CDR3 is TGTGCCAGCAGTTTCCTGGCTAGTCAAAACACCTTGTAC.

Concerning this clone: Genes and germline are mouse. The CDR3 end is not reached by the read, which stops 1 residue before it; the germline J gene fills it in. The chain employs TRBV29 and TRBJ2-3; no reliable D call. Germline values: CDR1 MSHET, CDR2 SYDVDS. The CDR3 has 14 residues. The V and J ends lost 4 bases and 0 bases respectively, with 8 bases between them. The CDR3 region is CASSSRNSAETLYF. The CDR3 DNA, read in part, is TGTGCTAGCAGTTCCCGGAATAGTGCAGAAACGCTGTAT.

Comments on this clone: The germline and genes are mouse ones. The CDR3 region is CAWSQLGPNTGQLYF. Incomplete CDR3 DNA: TGTGCCTGGAGTCAGTTGGGGCCGAACACCGGGCAGCTCTAC. The gene calls are TRBV31 and TRBJ2-2, with D perhaps given as TRBD1 or TRBD2 (5 bases each). The CDR3 end is not reached by the read, which stops 1 residue before it; the germline J gene fills it in. Germline lookup yields CDR1 GKSSPN and CDR2 SITVG. Trimming removed 1 base at V and 2 bases at J, with 11 bases between. The length of the CDR3 is 15 residues. The whole variable domain, filled in from reference TRBV31 and TRBJ2-2, reads AQTIHQWPVAEIKAVGSPLSLGCTIKGKSSPNLYWYWQATGGTLQQLFYSITVGQVESVVQLNLSASRPKDDQFILSTEKLLLSHSGFYLCAWSQLGPNTGQLYFGEGSKLTVL.

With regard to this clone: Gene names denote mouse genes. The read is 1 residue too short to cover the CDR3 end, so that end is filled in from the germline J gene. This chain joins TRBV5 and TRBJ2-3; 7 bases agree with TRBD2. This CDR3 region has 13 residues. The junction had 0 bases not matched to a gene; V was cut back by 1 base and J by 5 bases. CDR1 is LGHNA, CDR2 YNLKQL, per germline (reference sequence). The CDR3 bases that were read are TGTGCCAGCAGCCAAGCTGGGGGAGAAACGCTGTAT. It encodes CASSQAGGETLY. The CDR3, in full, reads CASSQAGGETLYF.

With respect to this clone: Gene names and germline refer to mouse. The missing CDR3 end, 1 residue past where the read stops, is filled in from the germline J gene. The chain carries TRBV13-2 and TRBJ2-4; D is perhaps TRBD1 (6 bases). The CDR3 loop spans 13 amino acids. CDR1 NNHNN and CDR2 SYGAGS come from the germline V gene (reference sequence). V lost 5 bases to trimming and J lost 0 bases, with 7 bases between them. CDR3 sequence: CASGGQSQNTLYF. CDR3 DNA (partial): TGTGCCAGCGGGGGACAAAGTCAAAACACCTTGTAC.

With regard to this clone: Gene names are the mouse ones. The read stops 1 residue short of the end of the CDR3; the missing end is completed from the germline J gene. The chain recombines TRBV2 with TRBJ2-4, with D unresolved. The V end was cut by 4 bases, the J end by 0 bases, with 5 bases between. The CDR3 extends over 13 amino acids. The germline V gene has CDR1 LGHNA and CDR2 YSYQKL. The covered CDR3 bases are TGTGCCAGCAGCCCTCGCAGTCAAAACACCTTGTAC. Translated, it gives CASSPRSQNTLY. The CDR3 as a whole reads CASSPRSQNTLYF.

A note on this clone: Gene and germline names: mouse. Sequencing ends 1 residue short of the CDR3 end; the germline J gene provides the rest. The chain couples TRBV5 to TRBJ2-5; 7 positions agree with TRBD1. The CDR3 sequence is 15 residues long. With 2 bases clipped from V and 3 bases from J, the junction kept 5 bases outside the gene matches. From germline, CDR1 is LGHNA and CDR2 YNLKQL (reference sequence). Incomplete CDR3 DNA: TGTGCCAGCAGCCAACTAGGACAGGAGCAAGACACCCAGTAC. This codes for CASSQLGQEQDTQY. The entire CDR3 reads CASSQLGQEQDTQYF.

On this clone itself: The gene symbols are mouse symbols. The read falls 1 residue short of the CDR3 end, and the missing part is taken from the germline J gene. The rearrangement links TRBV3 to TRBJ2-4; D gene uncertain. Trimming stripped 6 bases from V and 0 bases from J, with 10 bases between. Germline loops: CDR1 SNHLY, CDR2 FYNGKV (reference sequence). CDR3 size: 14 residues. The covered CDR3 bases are TGTGCCAGCAGGCGCAGCCCTAGTCAAAACACCTTGTAC. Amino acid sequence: CASRRSPSQNTLY. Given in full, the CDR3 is CASRRSPSQNTLYF. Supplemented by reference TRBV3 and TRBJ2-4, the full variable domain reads GPKVLQIPSHQIIDMGQMVTLNCDPVSNHLYFYWYKQILGQQMEFLVNFYNGKVMEKSKLFKDQFSVERPDGSYFTLKIQPTALEDSAVYFCASRRSPSQNTLYFGAGTRLSVL.

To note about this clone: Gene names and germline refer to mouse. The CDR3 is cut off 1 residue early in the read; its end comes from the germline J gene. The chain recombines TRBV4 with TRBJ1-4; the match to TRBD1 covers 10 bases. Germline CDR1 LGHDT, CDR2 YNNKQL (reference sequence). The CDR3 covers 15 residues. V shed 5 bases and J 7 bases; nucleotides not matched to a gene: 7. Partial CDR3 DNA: TGTGCCAGCAGCCTCCGGGACAGGGGATCCGAAAGATTATTT. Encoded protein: CASSLRDRGSERLF. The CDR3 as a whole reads CASSLRDRGSERLFF.